This T cell receptor (beta chain) emerged from a study of blood T cell repertoires in COVID-19. Study-level background: From T cells, B-cell-depleted T cells, or PBMCs came the material, which was cDNA or gDNA.

During the 2 weeks before they entered the study, exposed participants had met someone with a PCR-confirmed or clinician-diagnosed COVID-19 case. CDR1 LGHNA and CDR2 YNFKEQ come from the germline V gene. V shed 0 bases, J shed 0 bases, and the junction held 4 bases outside the gene matches. The CDR3 sequence is 19 residues long. Assay used: immunoSEQ multiplex PCR; TCRdb lists only in-frame clones, some missing. The table lists about 430,000 clones, roughly 84% of them singletons. V is TRBV4-2 and J is TRBJ1-6; 11 bases match TRBD1. This receptor was obtained from a woman younger than 30 who had been exposed to COVID-19. The sample consisted of PBMCs or T cells enriched from blood (not recorded which). CDR3 loop: CASSQDGTGGSSYNSPLHF. Written as DNA, the CDR3 is TGTGCCAGCAGCCAAGATGGGACAGGGGGTAGCTCCTATAATTCACCCCTCCACTTT.